This T cell receptor (beta chain) was documented in a study of T cell repertoires in cytomegalovirus infection. TCRdb reanalysed the reads using MiXCR and keeps one entry per CDR3 protein. The sample records about 130,000 distinct CDR3 sequences, roughly 9% being singletons. What was sequenced was PBMCs. The clonotype comes from a human donor in good health (CMV status not recorded). Some clones in this sample may be carry-over from other donors' samples.

Here the CDR3 reads CSAMGPDGNTIYF. The CDR3 coding sequence is TGCAGTGCTATGGGACCGGACGGAAACACCATATATTTT. This sequence joins TRBV20-1 and TRBJ1-3, with D possibly TRBD1 on 5 matching bases. This CDR3 is built from 13 residues. Germline V gene lookup returns CDR1 DFQATT and CDR2 SNEGSKA (reference sequence). Trimming took 4 bases from V and 4 from J, leaving 11 bases between them.